Here is one T cell receptor (beta chain) with its context. TCRdb re-called the 5' RACE reads through MiXCR, storing one row per CDR3 protein. This table has approximately 580,000 distinct CDR3 sequences, roughly 20% appearing once. This entry belongs to a study of T-cell memory formation after mild COVID-19. Looking at the study overall: Clusters of TCRs were largely donor specific.

The J segment lost 1 base and the V segment lost 5 bases, leaving 10 bases of the junction unmatched. CDR3 length: 16 residues. Looked up from germline, CDR1 is SSHAT and CDR2 is FNYEAQ (reference sequence). The specimen sequenced was PBMCs or a T cell subset sorted from them (not recorded which). The receptor comes from an adult woman who had mild COVID-19 (a few samples of this study predate the infection). Cell type and time point are not known. V usage is TRBV7-7 and J usage is TRBJ2-7, with 8 bases aligning to TRBD1. The CDR3 DNA reads as TGTGCCAGCAGCGCAAACCGGGACAGGAGGTCCTACGAGCAGTACTTC. The encoded protein is CASSANRDRRSYEQYF.